This T cell receptor (beta chain) emerged from a study of radiation and T cells in renal cell carcinoma. On the study more broadly: Nephrectomy followed 15 Gy stereotactic body radiation by 4 weeks.

Germline CDR1 reads MNHNS; CDR2 reads SASEGT. The CDR3 runs to 12 residues. Trimming removed 3 bases from V and 3 bases from J, with 3 bases in between. Here immunoSEQ multiplex PCR was the method, and the copy in TCRdb shows in-frame clones only, minus some. The top ten clones hold 12% of a sample with some 150,000 clones, about 88% of them seen once. As to time point: baseline pretreatment blood. Stated treatment: 15 Gy SBRT to primary tumor, nephrectomy 4 weeks later. After SBRT, blood was collected at 2 and 4 weeks, plus baseline. Here the sequenced sample was blood, taken from a patient whose treatment included radiotherapy and nephrectomy. The chain combines TRBV6-1 with TRBJ1-3; the D is unclear. This TCR was sampled from a woman aged 45-60 years with renal cell carcinoma. CDR3 loop: CASSDFGNTIYF. In nucleotides, the CDR3 is TGTGCCAGCAGTGACTTTGGAAACACCATATATTTT.